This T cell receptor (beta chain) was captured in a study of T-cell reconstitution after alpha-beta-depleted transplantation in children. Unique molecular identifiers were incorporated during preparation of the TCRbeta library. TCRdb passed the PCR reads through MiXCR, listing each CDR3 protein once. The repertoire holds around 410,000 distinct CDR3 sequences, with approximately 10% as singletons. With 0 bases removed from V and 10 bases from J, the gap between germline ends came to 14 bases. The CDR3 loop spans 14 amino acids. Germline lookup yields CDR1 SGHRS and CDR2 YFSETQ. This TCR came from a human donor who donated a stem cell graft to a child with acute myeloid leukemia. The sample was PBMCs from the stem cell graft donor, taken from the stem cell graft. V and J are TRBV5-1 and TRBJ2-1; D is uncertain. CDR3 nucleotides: TGCGCCAGCAGCTTGGAAGGTCTTGGGTCGGAGCAGTTCTTC. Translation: CASSLEGLGSEQFF.